One sample yielded the 29 T cell receptor beta chains listed below, sequenced in a study of shared clonotypes between healthy human individuals. Profiling relied on immunoSEQ multiplex PCR, and the TCRdb table lists in-frame clones only, not all of them. The table has over a million clones, about 77% seen once. The sample taken for sequencing was memory CD4+ T cells sorted from blood. Specified subset: CD45RA-negative fraction. The source is a man younger than 35 in good health.

The J gene is TRBJ2-5, the V gene TRBV30; D is uncertain. Trimming left V 1 base short and J 5 bases short, with 8 bases between. CDR3 length: 12 residues. Per the germline V gene, CDR1 is GTSNPN and CDR2 is SVGIG (reference sequence). CDR3 DNA sequence: TGTGCCTGGAGTGCCCGGGTGGAGACCCAGTACTTC. It is translated as CAWSARVETQYF.

In this sample, this clone turned up a few times. The chain is built from TRBV6-5 and TRBJ1-5; no clear D gene. The V gene's germline CDR1 is MNHEY and CDR2 SVGAGI. V lost 6 bases to trimming and J lost 5 bases, with 14 bases between them. This CDR3 spans 14 amino acids. CDR3 residues: CASSRGSVDQPQHF. The CDR3 nucleotides read TGTGCCAGCAGCCGTGGATCTGTAGATCAGCCCCAGCATTTT.

The rearrangement joins TRBV9 to TRBJ2-7; D tentatively fits TRBD1 or TRBD2 (5 bases each). The V and J ends lost 4 bases and 4 bases respectively, with 21 bases between them. This CDR3 is built from 16 residues. Germline values: CDR1 SGDLS, CDR2 YYNGEE. CDR3 in DNA: TGTGCCAGCAGCAGATCCTCCGGGACCGACCATTACGAGCAGTACTTC. Its translation is CASSRSSGTDHYEQYF.

A word on this clone: Additional DNA sequences in this sample encode the identical CDR3. This chain joins TRBV28 and TRBJ1-5; D not certain. The germline CDR1 and CDR2 sequences are MDHEN and SYDVKM. CDR3 size: 12 residues. V was shortened by 3 bases and J by 4 bases, with 4 bases between the two germline ends. CDR3: CASSLLNQPQHF. CDR3 DNA: TGTGCCAGCAGTTTGTTAAATCAGCCCCAGCATTTT.

The chain recombines TRBV7-9 with TRBJ2-2; unclear D gene. The germline CDR1 and CDR2 sequences are SEHNR and FQNEAQ (reference sequence). This CDR3 is built from 13 residues. Trimming pared 2 bases from V and 11 bases from J, leaving 12 bases between. The DNA for the CDR3 is TGTGCCAGCAGCTTAAACTGGCTCCCCGAGCTGTTTTTT. Translated, it gives CASSLNWLPELFF.

In its sample, this clone was seen a few times. This rearrangement joins TRBV28 to TRBJ2-7; 9 bases line up with TRBD2. V gave up 6 bases and J gave up 4 bases; unmatched junction bases: 4. CDR1 MDHEN and CDR2 SYDVKM come from the germline V gene. The CDR3 sequence is 13 residues long. The CDR3 reads CASSPSGVYEQYF. The DNA for the CDR3 is TGTGCCAGCAGCCCTAGCGGGGTGTACGAGCAGTACTTC.

This clone was seen ten or more times. The rearrangement joins TRBV14 to TRBJ2-1, with TRBD2 identical over 7 bases. Germline CDR1 is SGHDN and CDR2 is FVKESK. The CDR3 totals 15 residues. V trimming: 4 bases; J trimming: 5 bases; junction bases outside the gene matches: 8. CDR3 residues: CASSLPGGGHNEQFF. The DNA of the CDR3 is TGTGCCAGCAGCCTCCCGGGGGGAGGGCACAATGAGCAGTTCTTC.

V usage is TRBV10-3 and J usage is TRBJ2-7, with 8 bases that match TRBD1. Germline V gene lookup returns CDR1 ENHRY and CDR2 SYGVKD. This CDR3 has 14 amino acids. V gave up 4 bases and J gave up 3 bases; unmatched junction bases: 5. CDR3 sequence: CAISGDRGSYEQYF. DNA for the CDR3: TGTGCCATCAGTGGTGACAGGGGAAGCTACGAGCAGTACTTC.

The chain employs TRBV29-1 and TRBJ2-3, with 8 bases identical to TRBD2. This CDR3 comprises 13 residues. Germline CDR1 SQVTM, CDR2 ANQGSEA. V lost 7 bases, J lost 4 bases, and 7 bases stayed unmatched. As DNA, the CDR3 is TGCAGCGCGGGAGGGGGGGGTGCAGATACGCAGTATTTT. It codes for CSAGGGGADTQYF.

This chain uses TRBV7-2 with TRBJ2-1; tentative D call: TRBD2 (6 bases). V was pared by 4 bases and J by 5 bases, with 15 bases between. The CDR3 covers 15 residues. CDR1 and CDR2 (germline): SGHTA, FQGNSA. The CDR3 DNA sequence: TGTGCCAGCAGCTCCGACCGGCTAGCGCACAATGAGCAGTTCTTC. Amino acid sequence: CASSSDRLAHNEQFF.

V and J are TRBV2 and TRBJ2-5; no firm D call. Germline CDR1 SNHLY, CDR2 FYNNEI. Trimming removed 4 bases from V and 7 bases from J, with 13 bases in between. The CDR3 has 13 residues. Written as DNA, the CDR3 is TGTGCCAGCAGTGCGCAAGTAGGAGCGACCCAGTACTTC. Translation gives CASSAQVGATQYF.

The rearrangement links TRBV5-1 to TRBJ1-6, with D hard to call. This CDR3 has 14 residues. CDR1 is SGHRS, CDR2 YFSETQ, per germline. V was shortened by 0 bases and J by 5 bases, with 6 bases between the two germline ends. CDR3 residues: CASSLEADNSPLHF. CDR3 sequence (DNA): TGCGCCAGCAGCTTGGAGGCAGATAATTCACCCCTCCACTTT.

The table lists this clone with a few counts. The same CDR3 also results from other DNA sequences found in this sample. The V call is TRBV9, the J call TRBJ2-1, with 8 positions matching TRBD2. From germline, CDR1 is SGDLS and CDR2 YYNGEE. CDR3 length: 15 amino acids. Trimming cost V 3 bases and J 0 bases; bases outside gene matches: 2. CDR3 nucleotides: TGTGCCAGCAGCGCGAGCGGGAGCTCCTACAATGAGCAGTTCTTC. Protein product: CASSASGSSYNEQFF.

The chain employs TRBV2 and TRBJ2-5; tentatively, D is TRBD1 (6 bases). CDR1 SNHLY and CDR2 FYNNEI come from the germline V gene. The V gene lost 7 bases and the J gene lost 1 base, with 13 bases spanning the gap. This CDR3 comprises 14 residues. CDR3 sequence (DNA): TGTGCCAGCACAGAGACAGGTTTCCAAGAGACCCAGTACTTC. Encoded protein: CASTETGFQETQYF.

The chain links TRBV10-2 to TRBJ1-1, with a possible D match to TRBD1 (5 bases). This CDR3 contains 15 residues. Trimming left V 3 bases short and J 2 bases short, with 13 bases between. Germline values: CDR1 WSHSY, CDR2 SAAADI. The CDR3 nucleotides are TGCGCCAGCAGTGACACGAGGGGACGAAACACTGAAGCTTTCTTT. This encodes CASSDTRGRNTEAFF.

This chain uses TRBV7-2 with TRBJ2-7, with unresolved D. V shed 1 base and J shed 7 bases, with 14 bases lying between them. The germline V gene has CDR1 SGHTA and CDR2 FQGNSA. The CDR3 is 14 amino acids. The CDR3 DNA follows: TGTGCCAGCAGCTTAGATACGTCTCTACGGGAGCAGTACTTC. Translation gives CASSLDTSLREQYF.

The CDR3 here is CASSNQVIPQFF. The CDR3 bases are TGTGCCAGTAGTAATCAGGTGATCCCCCAGTTCTTC. The V call is TRBV19, the J call TRBJ2-1, with D unclear. The CDR3 is 12 amino acids. V was shortened by 4 bases and J by 13 bases, with 14 bases between the two germline ends. Germline CDR1 and CDR2: LNHDA and SQIVND (reference sequence).

The chain recombines TRBV12-1 with TRBJ2-2; the table names TRBD2, a call not compared with the DNA. TRBV12-1 is assigned pseudogene status. This CDR3 comprises 16 residues. Written as DNA, the CDR3 is TGTGCCAGCAGCTTCGGGACTAGGGAGCGAGGCGGGGAGCTGTTTTTT. Protein: CASSFGTRERGGELFF.

This clone was seen only once. This specimen includes other DNA sequences encoding the same CDR3. The J gene is TRBJ1-4, the V gene TRBV5-1; D is unresolved. Between the trimmed V and J ends, which lost 0 bases and 8 bases, there was a span of 8 bases. The CDR3 extends over 13 amino acids. The germline V gene encodes CDR1 SGHRS and CDR2 YFSETQ. The CDR3 sequence is CASSLGNSEKLFF. The CDR3 coding sequence is TGCGCCAGCAGCTTGGGTAATTCCGAAAAACTGTTTTTT.

This clone has only one observation. The chain is built from TRBV18 and TRBJ2-7, with TRBD2 matching 7 bases. This CDR3 is built from 15 residues. The V and J ends lost 3 bases and 1 base, in that order; junction bases with no gene match: 6. Germline CDR1 KGHSH, CDR2 LQKENI. CDR3 DNA: TGTGCCAGCTCACCCCTAGCGGATAAGTCCTACGAGCAGTACTTC. Translated, it gives CASSPLADKSYEQYF.

The chain carries TRBV21-1 and TRBJ2-2; the table names TRBD2, a call not compared with the DNA. TRBV21-1 is a pseudogene locus. The CDR3 runs 19 residues. The CDR3 region has the DNA TGTGCCAGCAGCAACTGGAGCCTGACTTGGGGAGCGAACACCGGGGAGCTGTTTTTT. It yields the protein CASSNWSLTWGANTGELFF.

This chain uses TRBV5-4 with TRBJ1-2; TRBD1 is a possible D gene (6 bases). V lost 3 bases and J lost 4, with 13 bases in between. CDR1 is SGHNT, CDR2 YYREEE, per germline (reference sequence). The CDR3 has 14 amino acids. The CDR3: CASSSSGGGYGYTF. The CDR3 DNA is TGTGCCAGCAGCTCGTCCGGGGGCGGCTATGGCTACACCTTC.

The chain employs TRBV5-5 and TRBJ2-5, with 9 bases matching TRBD2. Losses at the gene ends were 4 bases for V and 2 bases for J; bases not matched to a gene: 9. From germline, CDR1 is SGHKS and CDR2 YYEKEE (reference sequence). The CDR3 loop spans 16 amino acids. The CDR3 is CASSPRGGAGQETQYF. The CDR3 DNA sequence: TGTGCCAGCAGCCCGCGGGGGGGCGCGGGACAAGAGACCCAGTACTTC.

CDR3 in amino acids: CASSLEREGRIDTQYF. DNA of the CDR3: TGCGCCAGCAGCCTCGAGCGGGAGGGCCGAATAGATACGCAGTATTTT. The genes are TRBV4-1 and TRBJ2-3; 10 nucleotides align to TRBD2. Germline V lookup: CDR1 MGHRA, CDR2 YSYEKL. Unmatched junction bases numbered 9, after V lost 4 bases and J lost 5 bases. There are 16 residues in the CDR3.

This clone was seen more than once but under ten times. This chain connects TRBV6-6 to TRBJ1-2; D is possibly TRBD1 (6 bases). The CDR3 contains 11 residues. V was shortened by 5 bases and J by 8 bases, with 9 bases between the two germline ends. The germline V gene encodes CDR1 MNHNY and CDR2 SVGAGI (reference sequence). CDR3 in DNA: TGTGCCAGCAGTACCACAGGGGGCTACACCTTC. It codes for CASSTTGGYTF.

This sequence joins TRBV19 and TRBJ2-3; the match to TRBD1 covers 8 bases. The germline V gene encodes CDR1 LNHDA and CDR2 SQIVND (reference sequence). This CDR3 is 14 amino acids long. Trimming at V came to 3 bases and at J to 5 bases, leaving 4 bases not matched to a gene. As DNA, the CDR3 is TGTGCCAGTAGTATCGGCAGGGGGCTAGATACGCAGTATTTT. Amino acid sequence: CASSIGRGLDTQYF.

V usage is TRBV7-3 and J usage is TRBJ2-2, with a tentative D call TRBD1 (5 bases). CDR1 SGHTA and CDR2 FQGTGA come from the germline V gene. This CDR3 has 14 residues. V dropped 4 bases and J dropped 7 bases, with 13 bases sitting between them. The CDR3 DNA is TGTGCCAGCAGCTCGACAGCAGGGATCGGGGAGCTGTTTTTT. It translates to CASSSTAGIGELFF.

Comments on this clone: A read error is possible here, since a much larger clone lies one base away. The gene calls are TRBV7-9 and TRBJ2-7; the D is unclear. The CDR3 extends over 14 amino acids. Between the trimmed V and J ends, which lost 0 bases and 0 bases, there was a span of 6 bases. Germline CDR1 SEHNR, CDR2 FQNEAQ (reference sequence). The CDR3 region has the DNA TGTGCCAGCAGCTTAGCGTCCAGCTCCTACGAGCAGTACTTC. This encodes CASSLASSSYEQYF.

This clone was counted at least ten times. The chain uses TRBV6-6 and TRBJ2-7, with TRBD1 matching 9 bases. CDR3 size: 15 residues. The germline V gene has CDR1 MNHNY and CDR2 SVGAGI (reference sequence). The V gene end was trimmed by 2 bases and the J gene end by 7 bases; junction bases not matched to a gene: 9. The CDR3 DNA reads TGTGCCAGCAGTTACGAGACCGGGACAGGGAGGGAGCAGTACTTC. It yields the protein CASSYETGTGREQYF.